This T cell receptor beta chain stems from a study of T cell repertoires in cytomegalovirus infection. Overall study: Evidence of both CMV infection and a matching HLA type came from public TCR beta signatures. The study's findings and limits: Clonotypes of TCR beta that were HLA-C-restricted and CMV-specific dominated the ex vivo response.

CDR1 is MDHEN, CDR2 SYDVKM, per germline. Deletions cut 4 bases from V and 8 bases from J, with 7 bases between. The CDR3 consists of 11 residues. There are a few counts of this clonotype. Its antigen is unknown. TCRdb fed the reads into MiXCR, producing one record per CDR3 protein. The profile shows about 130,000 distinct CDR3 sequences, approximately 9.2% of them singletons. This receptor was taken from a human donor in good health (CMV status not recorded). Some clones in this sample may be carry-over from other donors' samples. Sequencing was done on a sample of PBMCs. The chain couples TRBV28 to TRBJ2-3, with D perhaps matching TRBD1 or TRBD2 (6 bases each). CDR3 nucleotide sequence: TGTGCCAGCAGTTCGGGGGCTACGCAGTATTTT. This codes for CASSSGATQYF.